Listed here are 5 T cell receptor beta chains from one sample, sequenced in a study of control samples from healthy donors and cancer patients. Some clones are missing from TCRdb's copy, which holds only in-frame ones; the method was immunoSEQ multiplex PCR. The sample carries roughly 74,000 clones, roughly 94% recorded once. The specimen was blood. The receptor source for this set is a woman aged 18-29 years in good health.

The CDR3 loop is CASSFPDSHSGNTIYF. CDR3 nucleotide sequence: TGTGCCAGCAGTTTTCCCGACAGTCACTCTGGAAACACCATATATTTT. The chain has TRBV28 and TRBJ1-3; the D gene is possibly TRBD1 (5 bases). The CDR3 extends over 16 amino acids. Germline V gene sequence: CDR1 MDHEN, CDR2 SYDVKM. Trimming left V 3 bases short and J 0 bases short, with 12 bases between.

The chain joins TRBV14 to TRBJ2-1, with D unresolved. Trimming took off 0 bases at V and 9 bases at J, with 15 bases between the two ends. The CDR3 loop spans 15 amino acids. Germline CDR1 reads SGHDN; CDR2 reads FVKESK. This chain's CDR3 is CASSQERVPIGEQFF. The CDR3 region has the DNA TGTGCCAGCAGCCAAGAGCGCGTGCCTATCGGTGAGCAGTTCTTC.

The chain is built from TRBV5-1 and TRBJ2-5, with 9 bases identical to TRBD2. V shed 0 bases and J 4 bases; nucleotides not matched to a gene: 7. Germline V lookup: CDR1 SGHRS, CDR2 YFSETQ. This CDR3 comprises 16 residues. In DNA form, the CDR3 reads TGCGCCAGCAGCTTGGTGGCGGGACTAGCTACAGAGACCCAGTACTTC. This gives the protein CASSLVAGLATETQYF.

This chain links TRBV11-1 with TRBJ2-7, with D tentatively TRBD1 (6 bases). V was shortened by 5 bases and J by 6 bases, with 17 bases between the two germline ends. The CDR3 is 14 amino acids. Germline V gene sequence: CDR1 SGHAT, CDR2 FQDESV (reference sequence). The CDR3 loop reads CASSPQVQGLEQYF. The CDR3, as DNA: TGTGCCAGCAGCCCCCAAGTCCAGGGGCTCGAGCAGTACTTC.

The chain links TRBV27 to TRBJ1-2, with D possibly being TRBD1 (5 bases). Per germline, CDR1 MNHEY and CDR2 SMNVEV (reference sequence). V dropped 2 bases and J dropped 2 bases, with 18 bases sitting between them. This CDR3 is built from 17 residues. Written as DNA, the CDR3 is TGTGCCAGCAGTTTAACCTGGGGACCGTCGGGGAACTATGGCTACACCTTC. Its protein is CASSLTWGPSGNYGYTF.